This T cell receptor (beta chain) stems from a study of identical twins. General study points: Carriage of fewer insertions was seen in abundant cord blood beta clonotypes, whereas memory repertoires showed none.

TCRdb redid the calling of the 5' RACE reads with MiXCR, one entry per CDR3 protein. The profile shows about 720,000 distinct CDR3 sequences, over 15% of them singletons. Worth noting for this clonotype: Its antigen is unidentified.

Trimming removed 3 bases from V and 6 bases from J, with 12 bases in between. The CDR3 contains 13 residues. Another study also made use of these data, one on T cells expressing NK-cell markers.

The sequence was collected from a woman aged 18-29 years in good health. This rearrangement joins TRBV12-3 or TRBV12-4 to TRBJ2-7; D possibly corresponds to TRBD1 (6 bases). The material sequenced was PBMCs. The CDR3 DNA is TGTGCCAGCAGTTTCAGGGGAAGGGGCGAGCAGTACTTC. Protein sequence: CASSFRGRGEQYF.